This T cell receptor beta chain appears in the sequencing data of a study of cytomegalovirus exposure and HLA in healthy donors. The CDR3 totals 12 residues. Germline V gene data show CDR1 as MNHEY and CDR2 as SVGAGI. This table comes from immunoSEQ multiplex PCR, and its TCRdb copy is limited to in-frame clones, with some not included. Of a few hundred thousand clones in the sample, roughly 88% were seen once. These donors were members of the approximately 120-subject validation cohort, a group separate from the approximately 670-subject first cohort. Study-wide findings and caveats: According to the study, roughly 160 TCR beta chains were cytomegalovirus-associated. Rare TCR sequences predominated, though certain public TCRs were found in many donors. First-cohort TCR clusters tended to co-occur in the roughly 130 validation repertoires, a later analysis found.

Remarks on this clone: Its antigen is currently unknown. At one end the junction does not follow the germline gene, possibly because of a read error.

The receptor was isolated from a woman under 30 in good health and CMV-seronegative. Sequencing was performed on PBMCs. The chain combines TRBV6-5 with TRBJ1-1, with D possibly being TRBD1 (5 bases). CDR3 amino acids: CASGYRGAEAFF. The CDR3 DNA sequence: TGTGCCAGCGGTTACCGGGGGGCTGAAGCTTTCTTT.